This TCR beta chain was recorded in a study of blood T cell repertoires in COVID-19. Trimming took off 4 bases at V and 1 base at J, with 7 bases between the two ends. CDR3 length: 13 residues. Germline V gene data show CDR1 as ENHRY and CDR2 as SYGVKD. Profiled with immunoSEQ multiplex PCR; TCRdb holds only in-frame clones, not every one. The sample records 50,000 to 60,000 clones, roughly four fifths being singletons. The sequence was collected from a man between 65 and 85 years old with active COVID-19. The chain employs TRBV10-3 and TRBJ1-1; D is uncertain. Sequencing was performed on peripheral blood. The CDR3 sequence is CAISVTGNTEAFF. The CDR3 coding sequence is TGTGCCATCAGTGTAACGGGGAACACTGAAGCTTTCTTT.